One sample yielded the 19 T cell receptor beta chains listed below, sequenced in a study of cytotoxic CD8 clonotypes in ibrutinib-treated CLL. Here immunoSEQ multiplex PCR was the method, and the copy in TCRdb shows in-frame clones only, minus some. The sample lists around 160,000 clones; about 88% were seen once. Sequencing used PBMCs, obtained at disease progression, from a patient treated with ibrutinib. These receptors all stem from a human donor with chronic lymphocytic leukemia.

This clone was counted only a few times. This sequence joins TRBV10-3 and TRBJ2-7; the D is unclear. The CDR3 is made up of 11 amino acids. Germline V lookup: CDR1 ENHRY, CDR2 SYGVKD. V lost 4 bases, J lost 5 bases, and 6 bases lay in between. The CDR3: CAISGGDEQYF. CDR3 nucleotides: TGTGCCATCAGTGGTGGGGACGAGCAGTACTTC.

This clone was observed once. The CDR3 sequence is CASSLYRKNTGELFF. Written as DNA, the CDR3 is TGTGCCAGCAGTTTATATCGAAAGAACACCGGGGAGCTGTTTTTT. The chain is built from TRBV28 and TRBJ2-2; D unclear. V lost 1 base, J lost 1 base, and 7 bases lay in between. Germline CDR1 is MDHEN and CDR2 is SYDVKM. This CDR3 region has 15 residues.

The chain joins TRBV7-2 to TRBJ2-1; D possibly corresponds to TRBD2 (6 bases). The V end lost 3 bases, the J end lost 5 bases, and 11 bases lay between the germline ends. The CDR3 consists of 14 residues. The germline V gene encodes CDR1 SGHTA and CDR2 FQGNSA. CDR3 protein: CASSLASENNEQFF. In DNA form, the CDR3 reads TGTGCCAGCAGCTTGGCTAGCGAGAACAATGAGCAGTTCTTC. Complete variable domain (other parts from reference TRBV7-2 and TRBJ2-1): GAGVSQSPSNKVTEKGKDVELRCDPISGHTALYWYRQSLGQGLEFLIYFQGNSAPDKSGLPSDRFSAERTGGSVSTLTIQRTQQEDSAVYLCASSLASENNEQFFGPGTRLTVL.

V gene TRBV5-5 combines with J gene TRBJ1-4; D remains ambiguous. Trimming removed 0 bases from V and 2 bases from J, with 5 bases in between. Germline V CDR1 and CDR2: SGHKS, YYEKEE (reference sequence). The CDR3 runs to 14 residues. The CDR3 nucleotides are TGTGCCAGCAGCTTGGACAGTACTAATGAAAAACTGTTTTTT. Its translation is CASSLDSTNEKLFF.

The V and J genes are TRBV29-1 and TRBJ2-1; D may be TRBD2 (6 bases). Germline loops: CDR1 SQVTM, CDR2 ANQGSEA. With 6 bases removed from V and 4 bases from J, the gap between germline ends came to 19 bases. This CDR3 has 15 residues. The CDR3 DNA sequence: TGCAGCGTCGCCGGGGGTGACGGGACTTACAATGAGCAGTTCTTC. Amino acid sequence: CSVAGGDGTYNEQFF.

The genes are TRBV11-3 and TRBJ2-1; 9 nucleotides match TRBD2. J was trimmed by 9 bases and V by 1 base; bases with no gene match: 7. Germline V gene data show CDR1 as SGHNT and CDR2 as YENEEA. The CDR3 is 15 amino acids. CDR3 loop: CASSLGGRDLIEQFF. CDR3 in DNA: TGTGCCAGCAGCTTAGGCGGGAGGGATTTAATTGAGCAGTTCTTC.

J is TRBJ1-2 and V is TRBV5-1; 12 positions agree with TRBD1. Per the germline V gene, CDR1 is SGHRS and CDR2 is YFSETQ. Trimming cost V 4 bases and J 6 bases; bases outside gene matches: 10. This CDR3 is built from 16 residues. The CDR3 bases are TGCGCCAGCAGCGCCGGGACAGGGGGCGTCGGGGATGGCTACACCTTC. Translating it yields CASSAGTGGVGDGYTF.

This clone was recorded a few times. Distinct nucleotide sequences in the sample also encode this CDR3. The CDR3 here is CASTPGGNQPQHF. The CDR3 nucleotides are TGTGCCAGTACCCCTGGCGGCAATCAGCCCCAGCATTTT. This chain links TRBV19 with TRBJ1-5; no clear D. The CDR3 has 13 amino acids. CDR1 and CDR2 (germline): LNHDA, SQIVND (reference sequence). The V end was cut by 7 bases, the J end by 2 bases, with 9 bases between.

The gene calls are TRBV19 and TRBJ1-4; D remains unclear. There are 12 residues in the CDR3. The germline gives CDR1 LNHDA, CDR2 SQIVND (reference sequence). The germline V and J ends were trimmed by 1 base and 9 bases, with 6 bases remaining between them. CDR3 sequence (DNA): TGTGCCAGTAGTATAGGTGGCAAAAAACTGTTTTTT. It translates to CASSIGGKKLFF.

CDR3 DNA: TGTGCCAGCAGCGCAGCGGGAGGTGGTGAGACCCAGTACTTC. Protein: CASSAAGGGETQYF. The rearrangement links TRBV9 to TRBJ2-5; 9 positions agree with TRBD2. Germline values: CDR1 SGDLS, CDR2 YYNGEE. V was clipped by 3 bases and J by 5 bases; unmatched bases: 5. There are 14 residues in the CDR3.

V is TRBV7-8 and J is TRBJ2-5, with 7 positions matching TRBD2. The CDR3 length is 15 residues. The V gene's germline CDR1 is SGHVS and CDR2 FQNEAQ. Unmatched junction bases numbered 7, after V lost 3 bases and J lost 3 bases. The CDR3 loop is CASSFGGTTKETQYF. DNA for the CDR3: TGTGCCAGCAGCTTTGGTGGGACTACTAAAGAGACCCAGTACTTC.

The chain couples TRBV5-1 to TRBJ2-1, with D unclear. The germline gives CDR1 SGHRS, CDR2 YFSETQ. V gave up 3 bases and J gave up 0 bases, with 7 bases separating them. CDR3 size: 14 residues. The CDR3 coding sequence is TGCGCCAGCAGCTACCGCGCCTCCTACAATGAGCAGTTCTTC. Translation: CASSYRASYNEQFF.

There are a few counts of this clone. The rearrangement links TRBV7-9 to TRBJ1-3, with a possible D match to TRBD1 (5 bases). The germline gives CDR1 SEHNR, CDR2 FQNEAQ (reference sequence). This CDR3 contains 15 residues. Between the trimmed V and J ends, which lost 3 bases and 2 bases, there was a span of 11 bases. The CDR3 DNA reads TGTGCCAGCAGCTTCGTGGGGACCGCTGGAAACACCATATATTTT. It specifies CASSFVGTAGNTIYF. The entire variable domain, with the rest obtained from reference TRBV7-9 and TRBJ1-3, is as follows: DTGVSQNPRHKITKRGQNVTFRCDPISEHNRLYWYRQTLGQGPEFLTYFQNEAQLEKSRLLSDRFSAERPKGSFSTLEIQRTEQGDSAMYLCASSFVGTAGNTIYFGEGSWLTVV.

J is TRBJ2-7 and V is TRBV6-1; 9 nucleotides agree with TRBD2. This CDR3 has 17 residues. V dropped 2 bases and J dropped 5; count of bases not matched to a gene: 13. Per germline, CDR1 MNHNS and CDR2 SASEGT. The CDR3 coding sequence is TGTGCCAGCAGTGAACTCTTCGGGCTAGCGGGAACGCACGAGCAGTACTTC. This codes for CASSELFGLAGTHEQYF.

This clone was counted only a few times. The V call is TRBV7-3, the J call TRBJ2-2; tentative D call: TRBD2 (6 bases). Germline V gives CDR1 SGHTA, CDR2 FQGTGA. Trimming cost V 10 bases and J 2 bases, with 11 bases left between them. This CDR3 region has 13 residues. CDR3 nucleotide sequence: TGTGCCACCGGGACTTCTAACACCGGGGAGCTGTTTTTT. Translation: CATGTSNTGELFF.

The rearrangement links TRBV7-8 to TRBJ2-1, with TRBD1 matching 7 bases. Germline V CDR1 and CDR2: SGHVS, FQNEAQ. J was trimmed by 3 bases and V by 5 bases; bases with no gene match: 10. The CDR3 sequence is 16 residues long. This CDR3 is CASSQMDRSYYNEQFF. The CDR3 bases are TGTGCCAGCAGCCAAATGGACAGGTCCTACTACAATGAGCAGTTCTTC.

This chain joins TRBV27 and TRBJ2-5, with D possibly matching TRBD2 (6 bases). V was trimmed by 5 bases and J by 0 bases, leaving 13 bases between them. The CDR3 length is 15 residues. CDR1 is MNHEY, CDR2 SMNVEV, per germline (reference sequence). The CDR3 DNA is TGTGCCAGCAGTACCTCAGGGAGGTACCAAGAGACCCAGTACTTC. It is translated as CASSTSGRYQETQYF.

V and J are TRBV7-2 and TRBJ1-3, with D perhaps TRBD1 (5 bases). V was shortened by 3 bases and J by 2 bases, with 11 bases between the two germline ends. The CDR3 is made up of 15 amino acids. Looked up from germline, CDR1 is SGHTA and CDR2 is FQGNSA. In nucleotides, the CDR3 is TGTGCCAGCAGCTTGATACAGGACCCTGGAAACACCATATATTTT. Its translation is CASSLIQDPGNTIYF.

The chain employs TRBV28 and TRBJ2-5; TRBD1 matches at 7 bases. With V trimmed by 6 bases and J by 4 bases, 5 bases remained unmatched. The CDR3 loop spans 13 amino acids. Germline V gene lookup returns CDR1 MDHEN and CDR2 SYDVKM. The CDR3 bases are TGTGCCAGCAGCCAGGGGGTCCCAGAGACCCAGTACTTC. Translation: CASSQGVPETQYF.